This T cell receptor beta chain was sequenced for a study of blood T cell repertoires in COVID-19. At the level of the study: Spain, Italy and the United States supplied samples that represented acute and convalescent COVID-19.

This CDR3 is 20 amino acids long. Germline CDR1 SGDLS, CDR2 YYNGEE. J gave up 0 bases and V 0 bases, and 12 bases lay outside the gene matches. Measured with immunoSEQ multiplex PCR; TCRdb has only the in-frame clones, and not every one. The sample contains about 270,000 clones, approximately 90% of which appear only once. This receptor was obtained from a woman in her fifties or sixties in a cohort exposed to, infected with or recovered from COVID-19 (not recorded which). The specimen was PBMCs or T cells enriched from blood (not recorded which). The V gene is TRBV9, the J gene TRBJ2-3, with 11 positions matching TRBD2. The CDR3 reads CASSVGDRLAGLSSTDTQYF. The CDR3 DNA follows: TGTGCCAGCAGCGTAGGGGATCGACTAGCGGGATTATCTAGCACAGATACGCAGTATTTT.